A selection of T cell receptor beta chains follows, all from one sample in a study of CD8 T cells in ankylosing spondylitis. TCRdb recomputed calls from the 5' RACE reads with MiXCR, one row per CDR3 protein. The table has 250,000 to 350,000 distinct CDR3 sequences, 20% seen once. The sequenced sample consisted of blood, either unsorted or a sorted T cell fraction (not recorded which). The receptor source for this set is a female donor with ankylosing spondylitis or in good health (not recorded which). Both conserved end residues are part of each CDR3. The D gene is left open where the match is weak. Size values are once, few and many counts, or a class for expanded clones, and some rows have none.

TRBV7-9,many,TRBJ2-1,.,TGTGCCAGCAGTTTAGCCCCGAATGAGCAGTTCTTC,CASSLAPNEQFF
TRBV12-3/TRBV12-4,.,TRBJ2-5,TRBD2,TGTGCCAGCAGCCCGTCCGCTCCTAGCGGCGGGGAGACCCAGTACTTC,CASSPSAPSGGETQYF
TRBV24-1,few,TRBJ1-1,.,TGTGCCACCAGTAGTAGCATGACAGTGCCCGACTCTAAGAACACTGAAGCTTTCTTT,CATSSSMTVPDSKNTEAFF
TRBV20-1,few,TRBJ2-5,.,TGCAGTGCTGATAATAGCGGAAGGGGTCAAGAGACCCAGTACTTC,CSADNSGRGQETQYF
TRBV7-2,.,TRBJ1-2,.,TGTGCCAGCAGCTTAGCGGGGGCGACCGGCTACACCTTC,CASSLAGATGYTF
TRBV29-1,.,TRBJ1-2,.,TGCAGCGTTGAAGACGCAGGGAACTATGGCTACACCTTC,CSVEDAGNYGYTF
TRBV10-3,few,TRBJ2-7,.,TGTGCCATCAGTGAGGATGCGGCAGGGAAGAGTTACGAGCAGTACTTC,CAISEDAAGKSYEQYF
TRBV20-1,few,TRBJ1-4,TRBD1,TGCAGTGCCACCCGGGACAGGGGAGAAAAACTGTTTTTT,CSATRDRGEKLFF
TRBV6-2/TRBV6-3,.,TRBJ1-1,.,TGTGCCAGCAGTTACTCACAGCGAGACACTGAAGCTTTCTTT,CASSYSQRDTEAFF
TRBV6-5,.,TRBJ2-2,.,TGTGCCAGCAGTTACTCCGGGGACAGACTAGTAGCGACCGGGGAGCTGTTTTTT,CASSYSGDRLVATGELFF
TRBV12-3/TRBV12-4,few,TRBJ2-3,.,TGTGCCAGCAGTTTTCAAGCTAGCGGCACAGATACGCAGTATTTT,CASSFQASGTDTQYF
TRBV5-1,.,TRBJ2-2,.,TGCGCCAGCAGCACGACCCCCACCGGGGAGCTGTTTTTT,CASSTTPTGELFF
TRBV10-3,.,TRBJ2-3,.,TGTGCCGCGAAGGGGGGAGATACGCAGTATTTT,CAAKGGDTQYF
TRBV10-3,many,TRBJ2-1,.,TGTGCCATCAGTGGTAGGGAAAGGGGCTCCTACAATGAGCAGTTCTTC,CAISGRERGSYNEQFF
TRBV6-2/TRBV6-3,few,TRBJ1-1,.,TGTGCCAGCAGCCCGCTAGGACGCGAGGGGAACACTGAAGCTTTCTTT,CASSPLGREGNTEAFF
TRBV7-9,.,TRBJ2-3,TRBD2,TGTGCCAGCAGCTTAATAGCGGGAGTCAGCACAGATACGCAGTATTTT,CASSLIAGVSTDTQYF
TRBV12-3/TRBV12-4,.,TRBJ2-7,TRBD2,TGTGCCAGCAGCCGGAGCGGGAGAGGGGGTTACGAGCAGTACTTC,CASSRSGRGGYEQYF
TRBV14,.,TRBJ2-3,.,TGTGCCAGCAGCCAAGGGAAGCGGTCCACAGATACGCAGTATTTT,CASSQGKRSTDTQYF
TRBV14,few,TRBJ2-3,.,TGTGCCAGCAGCCGAGGGAGCATAAATACGCAGTATTTT,CASSRGSINTQYF
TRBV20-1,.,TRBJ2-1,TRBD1,TGCAGTGCTAGAGTGGGACAGGGGCACGGTGAGCAGTTCTTC,CSARVGQGHGEQFF
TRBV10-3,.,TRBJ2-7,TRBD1,TGTGCCATCAGTGGCCTTGGGAGGACAGGGGGCTACGAGCAGTACTTC,CAISGLGRTGGYEQYF
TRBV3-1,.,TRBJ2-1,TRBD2,TGTGCCAGCAGCGTTAGCGGGAGAAGACTAGATGAGCAGTTCTTC,CASSVSGRRLDEQFF
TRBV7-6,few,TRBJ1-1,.,TGTGCCAGCAGCTTAAAGGAAGGAACTGAAGCTTTCTTT,CASSLKEGTEAFF
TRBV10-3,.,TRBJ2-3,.,TGTGCCATCAAGTCAAGGGGAGACACAGATACGCAGTATTTT,CAIKSRGDTDTQYF
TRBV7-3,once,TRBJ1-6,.,TGTGCCAGCAGCTTAGGTACCGGCGGTTCACCCCTCCACTTT,CASSLGTGGSPLHF
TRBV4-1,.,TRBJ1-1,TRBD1,TGCGCCAGCAGCCACAACAGGGGGCGGTCAGTCACTGAAGCTTTCTTT,CASSHNRGRSVTEAFF
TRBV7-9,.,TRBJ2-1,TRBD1,TGTGCCAGCAGCCCGGGACAGGGGATTTACAATGAGCAGTTCTTC,CASSPGQGIYNEQFF
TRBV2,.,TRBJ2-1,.,TGTGCCAGCTGTTTAGGGTCTGGGCCACGGACGAAAGGGAATGAGCAGTTCTTC,CASCLGSGPRTKGNEQFF
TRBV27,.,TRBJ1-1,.,TGTGCCAGCAGCCAGAAAGAAGGGGGCACTGAAGCTTTCTTT,CASSQKEGGTEAFF
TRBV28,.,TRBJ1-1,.,TGTGCCAGCAGTTTTCAGGGCACTGAAGCTTTCTTT,CASSFQGTEAFF
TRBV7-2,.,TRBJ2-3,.,TGTGCCAGCAGCTTATGGTGGGGGGATACGCAGTATTTT,CASSLWWGDTQYF
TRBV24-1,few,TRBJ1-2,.,TGTGCCACCAGTGATGCGGACAGAGGCGGCGGCTACACCTTC,CATSDADRGGGYTF